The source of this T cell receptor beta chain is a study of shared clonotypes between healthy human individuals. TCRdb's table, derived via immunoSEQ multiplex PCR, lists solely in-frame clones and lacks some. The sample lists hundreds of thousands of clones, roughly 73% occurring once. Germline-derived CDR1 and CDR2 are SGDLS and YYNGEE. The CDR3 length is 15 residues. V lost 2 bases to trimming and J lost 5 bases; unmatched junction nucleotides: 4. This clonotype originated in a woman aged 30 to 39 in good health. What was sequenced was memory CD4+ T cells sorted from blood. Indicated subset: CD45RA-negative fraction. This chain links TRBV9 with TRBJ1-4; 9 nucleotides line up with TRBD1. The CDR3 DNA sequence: TGTGCCAGCAGCGTCCCCGGGACAGGGAATGAAAAACTGTTTTTT. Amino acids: CASSVPGTGNEKLFF.